This T cell receptor beta chain was recorded in a study of identical twins. Findings and caveats of the study: Researchers reported weaker excess twin sharing in beta out-of-frame sequences. Twin pairs' shared out-of-frame alpha sequences were enriched in low generation probability. Model-predicted out-of-frame TCR alpha sharing fell below observed values in monozygotic twins.

Per the germline V gene, CDR1 is LGHDT and CDR2 is YNNKEL (reference sequence). The V segment lost 2 bases and the J segment 0 bases; nucleotides outside the gene matches: 6. The CDR3 spans 17 residues. TCRdb processed the 5' RACE reads anew with MiXCR; each CDR3 protein has one entry. The table records about 530,000 distinct CDR3 sequences, 12% to 15% of them present only once. To note about this clonotype: Its target is unknown.

This sample also belongs to another study, concerning yellow fever vaccine responses in identical twins.

This TCR came from a woman aged 18-29 years in good health. The genes are TRBV3-1 and TRBJ2-1; 8 bases match TRBD2. The sequenced sample was CD4+ T cells sorted from blood. In nucleotides, the CDR3 is TGTGCCAGCAGCCAATGGGCGGGGGGTAGCTCCTACAATGAGCAGTTCTTC. It encodes CASSQWAGGSSYNEQFF.